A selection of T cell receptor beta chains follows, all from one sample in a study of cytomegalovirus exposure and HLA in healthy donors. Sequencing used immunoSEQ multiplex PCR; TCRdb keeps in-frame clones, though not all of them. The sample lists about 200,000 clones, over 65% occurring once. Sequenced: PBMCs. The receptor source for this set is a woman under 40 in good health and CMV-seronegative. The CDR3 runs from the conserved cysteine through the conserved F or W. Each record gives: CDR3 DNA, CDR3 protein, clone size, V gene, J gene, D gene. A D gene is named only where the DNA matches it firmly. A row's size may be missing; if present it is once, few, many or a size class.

DNA: TGCGCCAGCAGTGAAAAGACTAGCCCTCAAGAGACCCAGTACTTC
CDR3: CASSEKTSPQETQYF
size: .
V: TRBV10-1
J: TRBJ2-5
D: TRBD2

DNA: TGTGCCAGCAGAGCCACAGGGAGTACTAATGAAAAACTGTTTTTT
CDR3: CASRATGSTNEKLFF
size: .
V: TRBV2
J: TRBJ1-4
D: .

DNA: TGTGCCAGCAGCTTAGTGGAGGGTAGGCGGGACCGCACAGATACGCAGTATTTT
CDR3: CASSLVEGRRDRTDTQYF
size: .
V: TRBV7-2
J: TRBJ2-3
D: .

DNA: TGTGCCAGCAGTCCCCGGACAGGGATGTCCACAGATACGCAGTATTTT
CDR3: CASSPRTGMSTDTQYF
size: few
V: TRBV27
J: TRBJ2-3
D: TRBD1

DNA: TGTGCCAGCGACCCGGAGGGACCGATTATGTTCTTC
CDR3: CASDPEGPIMFF
size: .
V: TRBV2
J: TRBJ2-1
D: .

DNA: TGCGCCAGCAGCTTATCCGGGGGGGCCGGGGAGCTGTTTTTT
CDR3: CASSLSGGAGELFF
size: few
V: TRBV5-1
J: TRBJ2-2
D: TRBD2

DNA: TGTGCCAGTAGTTGGAGAACAGGGGAGCGCACAGATACGCAGTATTTT
CDR3: CASSWRTGERTDTQYF
size: .
V: TRBV19
J: TRBJ2-3
D: TRBD1

DNA: TGCGCCAGCAGCCAGGGGGGGGGCACCGGGGAGCTGTTTTTT
CDR3: CASSQGGGTGELFF
size: few
V: TRBV4-3
J: TRBJ2-2
D: TRBD2

DNA: TGTGCCAGCAGCCCCCATAAGCCCACAGATACGCAGTATTTT
CDR3: CASSPHKPTDTQYF
size: .
V: TRBV7-9
J: TRBJ2-3
D: .

DNA: TGTGCCAGCCTTGGACTAGCGGACACCGGGGAGCTGTTTTTT
CDR3: CASLGLADTGELFF
size: .
V: TRBV27
J: TRBJ2-2
D: TRBD2

DNA: TGTGCCAGCAGTTTGGGCGGGTATCACAATGAGCAGTTCTTC
CDR3: CASSLGGYHNEQFF
size: .
V: TRBV6-5
J: TRBJ2-1
D: .

DNA: TGCGCCAGCAGCCAGGGCCCAGATACGCAGTATTTT
CDR3: CASSQGPDTQYF
size: .
V: TRBV4-1
J: TRBJ2-3
D: .

DNA: TGTGCCAGCAGCTTAACTTCCACCTCCTCCTACAATGAGCAGTTCTTC
CDR3: CASSLTSTSSYNEQFF
size: .
V: TRBV11-3
J: TRBJ2-1
D: .

DNA: TGTGCCAGCAGCCTCCGACAGGGGGCGCGGACTGAAGCTTTCTTT
CDR3: CASSLRQGARTEAFF
size: .
V: TRBV7-9
J: TRBJ1-1
D: TRBD1

DNA: TGTGCCAGTAGTATGCACTGGACAGGGCCCCTCAACTACGAGCAGTACTTC
CDR3: CASSMHWTGPLNYEQYF
size: .
V: TRBV19
J: TRBJ2-7
D: TRBD1

DNA: TGTGCTAGTCTAGGGCAGGGCAGAGGAGGCTACACCTTC
CDR3: CASLGQGRGGYTF
size: .
V: TRBV12-5
J: TRBJ1-2
D: .

DNA: TGTGCCAGCAGTTTAATGGGGCCGAACACTGAAGCTTTCTTT
CDR3: CASSLMGPNTEAFF
size: .
V: TRBV27
J: TRBJ1-1
D: .

DNA: TGTGCCAGCAGTTCGGACAGTAACTATGGCTACACCTTC
CDR3: CASSSDSNYGYTF
size: .
V: TRBV27
J: TRBJ1-2
D: .